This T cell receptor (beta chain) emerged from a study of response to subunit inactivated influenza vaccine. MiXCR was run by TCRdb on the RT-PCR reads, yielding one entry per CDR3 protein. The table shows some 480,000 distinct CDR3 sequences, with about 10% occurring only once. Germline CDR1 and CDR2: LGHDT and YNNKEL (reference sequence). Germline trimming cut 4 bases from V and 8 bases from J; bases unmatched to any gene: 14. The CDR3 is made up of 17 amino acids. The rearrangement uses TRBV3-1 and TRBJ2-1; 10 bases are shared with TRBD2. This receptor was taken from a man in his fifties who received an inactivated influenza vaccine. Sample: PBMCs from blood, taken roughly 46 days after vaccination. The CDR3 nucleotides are TGTGCCAGCAGCCTTAGAGCGAGCGGGGGGGCGGTGGATGAGCAGTTCTTC. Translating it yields CASSLRASGGAVDEQFF.